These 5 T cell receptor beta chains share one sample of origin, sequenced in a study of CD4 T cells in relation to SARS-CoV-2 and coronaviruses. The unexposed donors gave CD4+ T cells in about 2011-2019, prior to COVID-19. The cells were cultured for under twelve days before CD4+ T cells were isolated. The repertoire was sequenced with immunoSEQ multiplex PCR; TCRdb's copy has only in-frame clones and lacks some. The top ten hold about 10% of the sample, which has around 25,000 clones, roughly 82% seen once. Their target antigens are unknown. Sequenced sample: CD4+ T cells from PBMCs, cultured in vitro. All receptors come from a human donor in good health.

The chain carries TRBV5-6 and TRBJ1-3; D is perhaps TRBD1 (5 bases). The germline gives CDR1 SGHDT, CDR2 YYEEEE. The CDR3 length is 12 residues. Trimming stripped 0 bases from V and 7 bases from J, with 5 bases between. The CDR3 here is CASSLGQNTIYF. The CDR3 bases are TGTGCCAGCAGCTTGGGACAGAACACCATATATTTT.

The CDR3 protein is CASRDEWGRDKNHFF. Written as DNA, the CDR3 is TGTGCCAGCAGGGACGAATGGGGCCGGGACAAAAATCATTTCTTT. The V gene is TRBV7-2, the J gene TRBJ1-1, with D possibly TRBD1 on 6 matching bases. The CDR3 spans 15 residues. V lost 6 bases and J 13 bases, leaving 27 bases between the germline ends. Germline V gives CDR1 SGHTA, CDR2 FQGNSA.

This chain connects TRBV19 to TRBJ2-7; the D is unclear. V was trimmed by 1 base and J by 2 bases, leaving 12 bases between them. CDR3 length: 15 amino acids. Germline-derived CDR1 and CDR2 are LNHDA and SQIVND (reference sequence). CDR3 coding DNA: TGTGCCAGTAGTATAGTGGCGGCAGTCACCTACGAGCAGTACTTC. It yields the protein CASSIVAAVTYEQYF.

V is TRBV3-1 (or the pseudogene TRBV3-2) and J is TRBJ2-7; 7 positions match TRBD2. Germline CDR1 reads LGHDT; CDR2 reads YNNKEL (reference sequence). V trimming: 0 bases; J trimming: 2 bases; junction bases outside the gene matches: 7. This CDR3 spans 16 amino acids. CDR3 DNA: TGTGCCAGCAGCCAAGATAGACTAGCCCTTGCCTACGAGCAGTACTTC. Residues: CASSQDRLALAYEQYF.

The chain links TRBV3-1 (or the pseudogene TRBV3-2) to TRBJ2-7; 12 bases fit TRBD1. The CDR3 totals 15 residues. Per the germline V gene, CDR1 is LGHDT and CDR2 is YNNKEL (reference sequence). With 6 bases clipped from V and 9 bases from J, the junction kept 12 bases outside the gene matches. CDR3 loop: CASRREGTGGLRQYF. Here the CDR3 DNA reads TGTGCCAGCAGGCGCGAGGGGACAGGGGGCTTACGGCAGTACTTC.